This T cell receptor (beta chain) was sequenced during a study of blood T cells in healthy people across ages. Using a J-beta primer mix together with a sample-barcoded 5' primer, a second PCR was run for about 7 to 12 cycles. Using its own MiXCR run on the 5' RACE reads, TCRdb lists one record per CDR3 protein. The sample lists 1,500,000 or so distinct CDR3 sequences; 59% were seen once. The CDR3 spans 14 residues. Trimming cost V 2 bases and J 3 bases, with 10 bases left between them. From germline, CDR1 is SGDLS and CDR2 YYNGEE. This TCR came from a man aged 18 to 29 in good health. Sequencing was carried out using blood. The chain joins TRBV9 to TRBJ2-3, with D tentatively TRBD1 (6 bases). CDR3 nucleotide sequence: TGTGCCAGCAGCGTCTGGGGGCGGACAGATACGCAGTATTTT. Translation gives CASSVWGRTDTQYF.